The 22 T cell receptor beta chains given below trace back to one sample, sequenced in a study of PD-L1 blockade in urothelial cancer. TCRdb's copy holds only in-frame clones and misses some; the assay was immunoSEQ multiplex PCR. This table holds over 100,000 clones, approximately 90% found once. Specified time point: peripheral blood 6 weeks after treatment start. Sample: PBMCs, taken around atezolizumab (anti-PD-L1) treatment. These receptors were obtained from a man aged 55 to 70 with urothelial cancer.

The chain combines TRBV2 with TRBJ2-3; the D gene is possibly TRBD2 (5 bases). The CDR3 loop spans 15 amino acids. The germline V and J ends were trimmed by 7 bases and 1 base, with 15 bases remaining between them. The germline CDR1 and CDR2 sequences are SNHLY and FYNNEI. CDR3 region: CASKDSAGRTDTQYF. The DNA for the CDR3 is TGTGCCAGCAAAGATAGCGCGGGTCGCACAGATACGCAGTATTTT.

Only a few counts were recorded for this clone. The chain joins TRBV19 to TRBJ1-5; D is possibly TRBD1 (5 bases). V gave up 4 bases and J gave up 0 bases, with 13 bases separating them. The CDR3 runs to 16 residues. In germline, CDR1 is LNHDA, CDR2 SQIVND (reference sequence). Written as DNA, the CDR3 is TGTGCCAGTAGTAGGACGACAGCTTATAGCAATCAGCCCCAGCATTTT. Amino acid sequence: CASSRTTAYSNQPQHF.

The chain uses TRBV7-8 and TRBJ2-1; 8 bases fit TRBD2. V gave up 3 bases and J gave up 4 bases; unmatched junction bases: 8. This CDR3 is 16 amino acids long. Per the germline V gene, CDR1 is SGHVS and CDR2 is FQNEAQ. The CDR3, as DNA: TGTGCCAGCAGCTTGAGAGCGGGAGACGGGTACAATGAGCAGTTCTTC. Its protein product is CASSLRAGDGYNEQFF.

The rearrangement joins TRBV9 to TRBJ1-1; 8 nucleotides agree with TRBD1. Germline CDR1 is SGDLS and CDR2 is YYNGEE. The CDR3 covers 15 residues. V shed 3 bases, J shed 4 bases, and the junction held 8 bases outside the gene matches. The CDR3 loop reads CASSGSGTGGTEAFF. CDR3 DNA: TGTGCCAGCAGCGGATCCGGGACAGGTGGCACTGAAGCTTTCTTT.

The chain is built from TRBV4-1 and TRBJ2-7; D is uncertain. The length of the CDR3 is 14 residues. V dropped 0 bases and J dropped 6 bases, with 12 bases sitting between them. In germline, CDR1 is MGHRA, CDR2 YSYEKL. CDR3 region: CASSQEVGLGEQYF. CDR3 DNA: TGCGCCAGCAGCCAAGAGGTTGGGCTGGGCGAGCAGTACTTC.

The V and J genes are TRBV27 and TRBJ2-7; D is undetermined. The CDR3 consists of 15 residues. Trimming took 3 bases from V and 6 from J, leaving 18 bases between them. Germline-derived CDR1 and CDR2 are MNHEY and SMNVEV (reference sequence). CDR3 region: CASSFVTPDIAEQYF. The CDR3, as DNA: TGTGCCAGCAGTTTTGTGACACCCGATATCGCCGAGCAGTACTTC.

This clone came up once. The V gene is TRBV18, the J gene TRBJ1-2; TRBD1 matches 8 bases. V trimming: 1 base; J trimming: 0 bases; junction bases outside the gene matches: 1. The CDR3 spans 15 residues. CDR1 and CDR2 (germline): KGHSH, LQKENI. The CDR3 DNA is TGTGCCAGCTCACCACGGACAGGGTCTAACTATGGCTACACCTTC. Its translation is CASSPRTGSNYGYTF.

The rearrangement links TRBV9 to TRBJ2-1; 7 nucleotides align to TRBD2. Germline lookup yields CDR1 SGDLS and CDR2 YYNGEE. V trimming: 4 bases; J trimming: 4 bases; junction bases outside the gene matches: 8. CDR3 size: 15 residues. Here the CDR3 reads CASSPGGLPYNEQFF. The CDR3 DNA sequence: TGTGCCAGCAGCCCGGGGGGACTACCGTACAATGAGCAGTTCTTC.

The genes are TRBV19 and TRBJ2-5; D unresolved. The CDR3 has 13 residues. Trimming took 10 bases from V and 0 from J, leaving 12 bases between them. Germline V CDR1 and CDR2: LNHDA, SQIVND (reference sequence). CDR3 sequence reads: CATSLTHQETQYF. Here the CDR3 DNA reads TGTGCCACCTCATTAACTCACCAAGAGACCCAGTACTTC.

The rearrangement uses TRBV5-5 and TRBJ1-1; 7 bases map to TRBD1. This CDR3 comprises 14 residues. Looked up from germline, CDR1 is SGHKS and CDR2 is YYEKEE (reference sequence). Germline trimming cut 4 bases from V and 4 bases from J; bases unmatched to any gene: 7. CDR3 DNA: TGTGCCAGCAGCACAGGGGCCAGGAGCACTGAAGCTTTCTTT. As protein: CASSTGARSTEAFF.

V and J are TRBV9 and TRBJ2-7; 11 nucleotides match TRBD2. The CDR3 covers 14 residues. The germline V gene has CDR1 SGDLS and CDR2 YYNGEE. J was trimmed by 6 bases and V by 0 bases; bases with no gene match: 2. CDR3 sequence (DNA): TGTGCCAGCAGCGTAGGTACTAGCGGGGGCGAGCAGTACTTC. It encodes CASSVGTSGGEQYF.

The table lists this clone with a few counts. V usage is TRBV6-1 and J usage is TRBJ1-6; D not resolved. V dropped 0 bases and J dropped 3 bases, with 9 bases sitting between them. The CDR3 has 16 amino acids. CDR1 and CDR2 from the germline V gene are MNHNS and SASEGT. The CDR3 spells CASSEAGSIYNSPLHF. Here the CDR3 DNA reads TGTGCCAGCAGTGAAGCGGGCAGCATCTATAATTCACCCCTCCACTTT.

The CDR3 sequence: CASSLVRRDTQYF. In DNA, the CDR3 is TGTGCCAGCAGCTTGGTTAGAAGAGATACGCAGTATTTT. The chain carries TRBV5-8 and TRBJ2-3; D call uncertain. Germline CDR1 is SGHTS and CDR2 is YDEGEE. V lost 0 bases to trimming and J lost 5 bases, with 7 bases between them. CDR3 length equals 13 residues. The variable domain in full, with the rest retrieved from reference TRBV5-8 and TRBJ2-3, is EAGVTQSPTHLIKTRGQQATLRCSPISGHTSVYWYQQALGLGLQFLLWYDEGEERNRGNFPPRFSGRQFPNYSSELNVNALELEDSALYLCASSLVRRDTQYFGPGTRLTVL.

About this clone itself: Other DNA sequences of this sample code for an identical CDR3. The CDR3 protein is CASSFRGRSTDTQYF. DNA for the CDR3: TGTGCCAGCAGCTTTCGCGGGAGGAGCACAGATACGCAGTATTTT. The chain carries TRBV7-2 and TRBJ2-3, with TRBD2 matching over 8 bases. V lost 3 bases to trimming and J lost 0 bases; unmatched junction nucleotides: 2. CDR3 length: 15 amino acids. Germline CDR1 SGHTA, CDR2 FQGNSA.

The chain uses TRBV25-1 and TRBJ1-2; 9 nucleotides align to TRBD1. With V trimmed by 6 bases and J by 4 bases, 6 bases remained unmatched. Germline V lookup: CDR1 MGHDK, CDR2 SYGVNS. This CDR3 spans 14 amino acids. The DNA of the CDR3 is TGTGCCAGCAGAGAAACAGGGGGCGGCTATGGCTACACCTTC. Residues: CASRETGGGYGYTF.

The rearrangement links TRBV6-1 to TRBJ2-7; 7 bases match TRBD1. Germline assignment: CDR1 MNHNS and CDR2 SASEGT. Trimming removed 6 bases from V and 0 bases from J; junction bases left unmatched: 5. The CDR3 totals 14 residues. The CDR3, as DNA: TGTGCCAGCAGGCCGGGACAGAGCTCCTACGAGCAGTACTTC. It specifies CASRPGQSSYEQYF.

This rearrangement joins TRBV2 to TRBJ1-2; D unresolved. The ends were cut back, 7 bases at V and 8 bases at J, with 14 bases in the middle. The CDR3 has 12 amino acids. The V gene's germline CDR1 is SNHLY and CDR2 FYNNEI. Written as DNA, the CDR3 is TGTGCCAGCAAAGTGCGTCCCCGGGGCTACACCTTC. This gives the protein CASKVRPRGYTF.

This chain connects TRBV16 to TRBJ2-7; no definite D call. Trimming removed 4 bases at V and 1 base at J, with 8 bases between. Germline CDR1 and CDR2: KGHSY and FQNENV. This CDR3 region has 13 residues. CDR3 DNA: TGTGCCAGCAGCCCCCCGGGTTCCTACGAGCAGTACTTC. Amino acids: CASSPPGSYEQYF.

V gene TRBV4-2 combines with J gene TRBJ2-3, with TRBD2 matching 11 bases. Trimming removed 1 base from V and 8 bases from J; junction bases left unmatched: 5. Germline V CDR1 and CDR2: LGHNA, YNFKEQ. This CDR3 spans 15 amino acids. This CDR3 reads CASSQGDSGGGTQYF. DNA for the CDR3: TGTGCCAGCAGCCAAGGGGATAGCGGGGGGGGTACGCAGTATTTT.

This chain links TRBV4-1 with TRBJ2-7; 11 nucleotides align to TRBD1. Germline-derived CDR1 and CDR2 are MGHRA and YSYEKL. CDR3 length: 15 residues. J lost 2 bases, V lost 2 bases, and 2 bases had no gene match. CDR3 region: CASSQWGQGAYEQYF. In DNA form, the CDR3 reads TGCGCCAGCAGCCAATGGGGACAGGGGGCCTACGAGCAGTACTTC.

In DNA, the CDR3 is TGCGCCAGCAGCTTGTACTTAGGAGTCACAGATACGCAGTATTTT. This sequence encodes CASSLYLGVTDTQYF. The chain has TRBV5-1 and TRBJ2-3, with unresolved D. Germline V lookup: CDR1 SGHRS, CDR2 YFSETQ. V lost 1 base and J lost 2, with 11 bases in between. CDR3 length equals 15 residues.

The V call is TRBV11-1, the J call TRBJ2-7, with 7 positions matching TRBD1. V lost 5 bases, J lost 5 bases, and 12 bases stayed unmatched. CDR3 length: 15 amino acids. Germline CDR1 is SGHAT and CDR2 is FQDESV (reference sequence). The CDR3 sequence: CASSPRPYRGHEQYF. In DNA form, the CDR3 reads TGTGCCAGCAGCCCACGACCCTACAGGGGCCACGAGCAGTACTTC. Drawing the rest from reference TRBV11-1 and TRBJ2-7, the complete variable domain is EAEVAQSPRYKITEKSQAVAFWCDPISGHATLYWYRQILGQGPELLVQFQDESVVDDSQLPKDRFSAERLKGVDSTLKIQPAELGDSAMYLCASSPRPYRGHEQYFGPGTRLTVT.